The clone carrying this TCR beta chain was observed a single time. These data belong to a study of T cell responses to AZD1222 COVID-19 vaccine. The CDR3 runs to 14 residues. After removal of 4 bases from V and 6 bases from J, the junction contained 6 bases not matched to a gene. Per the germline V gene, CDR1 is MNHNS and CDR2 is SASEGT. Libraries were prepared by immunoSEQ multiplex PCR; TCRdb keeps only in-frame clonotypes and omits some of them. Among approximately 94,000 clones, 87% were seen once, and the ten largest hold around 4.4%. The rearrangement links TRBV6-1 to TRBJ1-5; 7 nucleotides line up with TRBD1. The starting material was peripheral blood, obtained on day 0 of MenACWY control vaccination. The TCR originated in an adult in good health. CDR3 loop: CASSGQGESQPQHF. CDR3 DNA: TGTGCCAGCAGTGGTCAGGGGGAGAGTCAGCCCCAGCATTTT.